One sample yielded the 12 T cell receptor beta chains listed below, sequenced in a study of T cell responses to AZD1222 COVID-19 vaccine. Measured with immunoSEQ multiplex PCR; TCRdb has only the in-frame clones, and not every one. Among 120,000 to 150,000 clones listed, around 90% were seen once. The sequenced sample was peripheral blood, obtained 28 days after the second dose of the MenACWY control vaccine. Receptors were obtained from an adult who received the MenACWY meningococcal vaccine as a control.

V usage is TRBV2 and J usage is TRBJ1-2; no clear D. V was pared by 7 bases and J by 5 bases, with 17 bases between. CDR3 length: 14 amino acids. Germline V gene lookup returns CDR1 SNHLY and CDR2 FYNNEI. Here the CDR3 DNA reads TGTGCCAGCATTTCCCAAACAAAGGGTTATGGCTACACCTTC. Protein sequence: CASISQTKGYGYTF.

The genes are TRBV11-3 and TRBJ1-1; no clear D. Germline V gene lookup returns CDR1 SGHNT and CDR2 YENEEA. The CDR3 consists of 14 residues. V was trimmed by 2 bases and J by 5 bases, leaving 12 bases between them. The chain's CDR3 is CASSLLPLGTEAFF. DNA of the CDR3: TGTGCCAGCAGCTTATTGCCATTGGGGACTGAAGCTTTCTTT.

V is TRBV4-2 and J is TRBJ1-1; D call uncertain. Germline V CDR1 and CDR2: LGHNA, YNFKEQ. The V end was cut by 0 bases, the J end by 1 base, with 9 bases between. The CDR3 spans 15 residues. CDR3 amino acids: CASSQDTAKNTEAFF. CDR3 coding DNA: TGTGCCAGCAGCCAAGATACAGCGAAGAACACTGAAGCTTTCTTT.

The chain combines TRBV24-1 with TRBJ2-1; a possible D gene is TRBD1 (5 bases). Trimming removed 4 bases from V and 7 bases from J, with 16 bases in between. Per germline, CDR1 KGHDR and CDR2 SFDVKD. The CDR3 contains 15 residues. The CDR3 DNA follows: TGTGCCACCAGTGACAGGGCCCAGCTACTAAATGAGCAGTTCTTC. Protein sequence: CATSDRAQLLNEQFF.

V usage is TRBV5-1 and J usage is TRBJ1-2, with D perhaps matching TRBD1 (6 bases). Trimming removed 8 bases at V and 4 bases at J, with 18 bases between. The CDR3 is 14 residues long. Germline CDR1 and CDR2: SGHRS and YFSETQ. The CDR3 nucleotides read TGCGCCAGTAAAGGGGGGGATCGTTCCTATGGCTACACCTTC. Amino acid sequence: CASKGGDRSYGYTF.

The chain employs TRBV6-1 and TRBJ1-4; D unresolved. The V and J ends lost 2 bases and 6 bases respectively, with 13 bases between them. This CDR3 contains 15 residues. Germline lookup yields CDR1 MNHNS and CDR2 SASEGT. CDR3 DNA sequence: TGTGCCAGCAGTGAAAGGACCCCCGGAGATGAAAAACTGTTTTTT. Translated, it gives CASSERTPGDEKLFF.

This rearrangement joins TRBV3-1 (or the pseudogene TRBV3-2) to TRBJ2-2; the match to TRBD1 covers 7 bases. V lost 1 base and J lost 0; bases outside the gene matches: 5. The CDR3 has 17 amino acids. Germline CDR1 reads LGHDT; CDR2 reads YNNKEL (reference sequence). The CDR3 region is CASSQGLQGSNTGELFF. CDR3 nucleotides: TGTGCCAGCAGCCAAGGCTTACAGGGGTCGAACACCGGGGAGCTGTTTTTT.

This chain uses TRBV15 with TRBJ2-4; D gene uncertain. CDR3 length: 14 amino acids. Per germline, CDR1 LNHNV and CDR2 YYDKDF (reference sequence). V was pared by 3 bases and J by 1 base, with 7 bases between. The CDR3 reads CATSRGMAKNIQYF. The CDR3 bases are TGTGCCACCAGCAGGGGTATGGCCAAAAACATTCAGTACTTC. Supplemented by reference TRBV15 and TRBJ2-4, the full variable domain reads DAMVIQNPRYQVTQFGKPVTLSCSQTLNHNVMYWYQQKSSQAPKLLFHYYDKDFNNEADTPDNFQSRRPNTSFCFLDIRSPGLGDTAMYLCATSRGMAKNIQYFGAGTRLSVL.

V is TRBV14 and J is TRBJ1-6; tentative D call: TRBD1 (6 bases). This CDR3 is built from 17 residues. The germline gives CDR1 SGHDN, CDR2 FVKESK. V lost 0 bases and J 8 bases, leaving 17 bases between the germline ends. The CDR3 protein is CASSQDFETGHDSPLHF. CDR3 sequence (DNA): TGTGCCAGCAGCCAAGATTTTGAGACAGGACATGATTCACCCCTCCACTTT.

The chain combines TRBV18 with TRBJ2-1; 8 bases line up with TRBD2. After removal of 3 bases from V and 8 bases from J, the junction contained 6 bases not matched to a gene. CDR1 and CDR2 from the germline V gene are KGHSH and LQKENI. The CDR3 consists of 14 residues. As DNA, the CDR3 is TGTGCCAGCTCACCGCAGCGGGGACTAGATGAGCAGTTCTTC. Its translation: CASSPQRGLDEQFF.

V and J are TRBV7-6 and TRBJ1-1; no reliable D call. This CDR3 is built from 13 residues. Germline CDR1 SGHVS, CDR2 FNYEAQ. The V gene lost 0 bases and the J gene lost 9 bases, with 11 bases spanning the gap. CDR3 loop: CASSLAHGEKAFF. Written as DNA, the CDR3 is TGTGCCAGCAGCTTAGCGCACGGGGAGAAAGCTTTCTTT.

The CDR3 here is CASRKGPLAYEQYF. The DNA for the CDR3 is TGTGCCAGCAGGAAGGGACCTTTAGCCTACGAGCAGTACTTC. The chain carries TRBV5-6 and TRBJ2-7; D possibly uses TRBD1 or TRBD2 (5 bases each). CDR3 length equals 14 residues. The germline V and J ends were trimmed by 5 bases and 2 bases, with 14 bases remaining between them. The V gene's germline CDR1 is SGHDT and CDR2 YYEEEE.